Presented here are 26 T cell receptor beta chains from one specimen sequenced in a study of cytomegalovirus exposure and HLA in healthy donors. The PCR had 60 Vbeta and 13 Jbeta primers. Sequencing used immunoSEQ multiplex PCR; TCRdb keeps in-frame clones, though not all of them. The table includes under 200,000 clones, 76% detected once. Source material: PBMCs. These receptors were collected from a female donor in good health and CMV-seronegative.

A remark on this clone: One junction end does not reproduce the germline sequence, and a read error may be involved. The gene calls are TRBV4-2 and TRBJ2-3; 9 positions agree with TRBD2. CDR1 LGHNA and CDR2 YNFKEQ come from the germline V gene. The CDR3 is 17 amino acids. The CDR3 protein is CASRQAGRGGAGDTQYF. Written as DNA, the CDR3 is TGTGCCAGCAGACAAGCGGGGCGGGGGGGTGCTGGAGATACGCAGTATTTT.

The chain is built from TRBV28 and TRBJ2-6; D unresolved. CDR1 is MDHEN, CDR2 SYDVKM, per germline. The CDR3 runs 17 residues. The ends were cut back, 4 bases at V and 0 bases at J, with 13 bases in the middle. The DNA for the CDR3 is TGTGCCAGCAGTTCAGAGCGAAGAGCCTCTGGGGCCAACGTCCTGACTTTC. Translation gives CASSSERRASGANVLTF.

The chain carries TRBV5-1 and TRBJ2-3, with a tentative D call TRBD2 (6 bases). The CDR3 sequence is 12 residues long. V lost 3 bases and J 7 bases, leaving 9 bases between the germline ends. Germline V gene data show CDR1 as SGHRS and CDR2 as YFSETQ. CDR3: CASSSEGNTQYF. The CDR3, as DNA: TGCGCCAGCAGCTCGGAGGGGAATACGCAGTATTTT.

The V call is TRBV18, the J call TRBJ1-5, with 9 bases that match TRBD1. Per the germline V gene, CDR1 is KGHSH and CDR2 is LQKENI. Unmatched junction bases numbered 1, after V lost 3 bases and J lost 4 bases. The CDR3 consists of 14 residues. CDR3 coding DNA: TGTGCCAGCTCACCGGGGACAGGGAATCAGCCCCAGCATTTT. Translated, it gives CASSPGTGNQPQHF.

The CDR3 sequence is CASRGTPSKNIQYF. CDR3 nucleotides: TGTGCCAGCAGGGGGACACCGAGCAAAAACATTCAGTACTTC. J is TRBJ2-4 and V is TRBV28, with a tentative D call TRBD1 (6 bases). The CDR3 has 14 amino acids. Germline V lookup: CDR1 MDHEN, CDR2 SYDVKM. V was pared by 6 bases and J by 3 bases, with 12 bases between. The full variable domain, rest sourced from reference TRBV28 and TRBJ2-4, is DVKVTQSSRYLVKRTGEKVFLECVQDMDHENMFWYRQDPGLGLRLIYFSYDVKMKEKGDIPEGYSVSREKKERFSLILESASTNQTSMYLCASRGTPSKNIQYFGAGTRLSVL.

This clone appeared once. The DNA of the CDR3 is TGTGCCAGTAAAGGAGAGAGGGTGGGCACAGATACGCAGTATTTT. Translated, it gives CASKGERVGTDTQYF. The chain recombines TRBV19 with TRBJ2-3, with a possible D match to TRBD2 (5 bases). V lost 7 bases and J lost 1, with 15 bases in between. Germline lookup yields CDR1 LNHDA and CDR2 SQIVND (reference sequence). This CDR3 spans 15 amino acids.

This clone was seen a handful of times. The chain joins TRBV10-3 to TRBJ1-2; D possibly corresponds to TRBD1 (6 bases). The CDR3 covers 15 residues. From germline, CDR1 is ENHRY and CDR2 SYGVKD. Trimming pared 4 bases from V and 5 bases from J, leaving 17 bases between. In DNA form, the CDR3 reads TGTGCCATCAGTGTCGGGGGGGCGACCGAGTATGGCTACACCTTC. Translating it yields CAISVGGATEYGYTF.

The rearrangement uses TRBV5-1 and TRBJ2-3; 7 bases agree with TRBD1. This CDR3 spans 14 amino acids. CDR1 and CDR2 (germline): SGHRS, YFSETQ. V lost 0 bases to trimming and J lost 5 bases; unmatched junction nucleotides: 3. In nucleotides, the CDR3 is TGCGCCAGCAGCTTGGACAGGGGTCTAGATACGCAGTATTTT. Translating it yields CASSLDRGLDTQYF.

This chain connects TRBV5-6 to TRBJ2-7, with D tentatively TRBD1 (6 bases). V was clipped by 1 base and J by 9 bases, with 17 bases between them. From germline, CDR1 is SGHDT and CDR2 YYEEEE. The CDR3 consists of 14 residues. The CDR3 DNA sequence: TGTGCCAGCAGCTTGTATTCACAGGGCGGGTCGCAGTACTTC. Translating it yields CASSLYSQGGSQYF.

This clone has only a few counts. The chain recombines TRBV7-5 with TRBJ2-3; the table's D gene call, TRBD2, was not cross checked with the DNA. TRBV7-5 is deemed a pseudogene. The CDR3 is 15 amino acids. In DNA, the CDR3 is TGTGCCAGAAGCTTAGTCGCTAGCGACGCAGATACGCAGTATTTT. It yields the protein CARSLVASDADTQYF.

The chain joins TRBV19 to TRBJ2-2; 8 nucleotides line up with TRBD2. The germline CDR1 and CDR2 sequences are LNHDA and SQIVND (reference sequence). CDR3 length: 16 amino acids. Trimming at V came to 8 bases and at J to 6 bases, leaving 14 bases not matched to a gene. CDR3 coding DNA: TGTGCCAGTCACCGGGGAGCGGGAGTAACGGCCGGGGAGCTGTTTTTT. Translating gives CASHRGAGVTAGELFF.

The V gene is TRBV5-5, the J gene TRBJ2-7, with 8 nucleotides matching TRBD1. The CDR3 has 15 amino acids. The junction had 11 bases not matched to a gene; V was cut back by 3 bases and J by 6 bases. CDR1 and CDR2 from the germline V gene are SGHKS and YYEKEE (reference sequence). CDR3 sequence reads: CASSSFGQGAREQYF. The CDR3 nucleotides read TGTGCCAGCAGCTCCTTTGGACAGGGCGCCCGCGAGCAGTACTTC.

This clone was counted a few times. Other DNA sequences within the sample encode an identical CDR3. This chain uses TRBV19 with TRBJ1-1; 7 nucleotides line up with TRBD1. V shed 5 bases, J shed 11 bases, and the junction held 17 bases outside the gene matches. The CDR3 runs to 15 residues. Germline V gene data show CDR1 as LNHDA and CDR2 as SQIVND (reference sequence). The CDR3 region is CASSLGGGYLSEAFF. CDR3 DNA sequence: TGTGCCAGTAGTTTAGGAGGGGGCTACCTCTCGGAGGCTTTCTTT.

This clone was recorded only once. The chain uses TRBV7-6 and TRBJ2-5, with D possibly TRBD1 on 5 matching bases. Near its end, the DNA agrees better with TRBJ2-7, so the J call may be wrong. The CDR3 is made up of 15 amino acids. From germline, CDR1 is SGHVS and CDR2 FNYEAQ. The CDR3 protein is CASSLGEGASYEQYF. Here the CDR3 DNA reads TGTGCCAGCAGCTTAGGTGAAGGGGCTTCCTACGAGCAGTACTTC.

This clone was picked up a small number of times. The chain is built from TRBV4-2 and TRBJ1-2; D perhaps matches TRBD1 (6 bases). This CDR3 contains 16 residues. Per germline, CDR1 LGHNA and CDR2 YNFKEQ. Trimming took off 4 bases at V and 4 bases at J, with 19 bases between the two ends. The CDR3, as DNA: TGTGCCAGCAGCCCGGAACAGGGCCGGGTAGGCTATGGCTACACCTTC. It encodes CASSPEQGRVGYGYTF.

The V gene is TRBV5-4, the J gene TRBJ2-2; 7 bases line up with TRBD1. CDR3 size: 15 residues. Losses at the gene ends were 4 bases for V and 2 bases for J; bases not matched to a gene: 5. The germline V gene has CDR1 SGHNT and CDR2 YYREEE (reference sequence). In nucleotides, the CDR3 is TGTGCCAGCAGCGTACAGGGGATTAACACCGGGGAGCTGTTTTTT. As protein: CASSVQGINTGELFF.

The chain uses TRBV10-3 and TRBJ2-5; D might be TRBD2 (5 bases). The V end lost 5 bases, the J end lost 5 bases, and 6 bases lay between the germline ends. This CDR3 contains 11 residues. Per the germline V gene, CDR1 is ENHRY and CDR2 is SYGVKD. CDR3 bases: TGTGCCATCAGTCCGGGGGAGACCCAGTACTTC. This sequence encodes CAISPGETQYF.

The chain carries TRBV29-1 and TRBJ2-3; D is perhaps TRBD2 (5 bases). The CDR3 covers 13 residues. V was clipped by 6 bases and J by 0 bases, with 10 bases between them. Germline V CDR1 and CDR2: SQVTM, ANQGSEA. CDR3 sequence (DNA): TGCAGCGTGGAGGTACAGAGCACAGATACGCAGTATTTT. This sequence encodes CSVEVQSTDTQYF.

This clone is a singleton in its sample. The rearrangement joins TRBV9 to TRBJ1-4; the D is unclear. The V end lost 4 bases, the J end lost 0 bases, and 7 bases lay between the germline ends. This CDR3 is built from 14 residues. Germline V gene lookup returns CDR1 SGDLS and CDR2 YYNGEE. The chain's CDR3 is CASSPVTTNEKLFF. CDR3 bases: TGTGCCAGCAGCCCAGTAACAACTAATGAAAAACTGTTTTTT. The whole variable domain, filled in from reference TRBV9 and TRBJ1-4, reads DSGVTQTPKHLITATGQRVTLRCSPRSGDLSVYWYQQSLDQGLQFLIQYYNGEERAKGNILERFSAQQFPDLHSELNLSSLELGDSALYFCASSPVTTNEKLFFGSGTQLSVL.

The chain joins TRBV2 to TRBJ1-1, with D perhaps TRBD1 (5 bases). The CDR3 is 15 amino acids. The V end was cut by 1 base, the J end by 1 base, with 10 bases between. Germline V gives CDR1 SNHLY, CDR2 FYNNEI. The CDR3 nucleotides read TGTGCCAGCAGTGAAGGGGGGAGGGGGAACACTGAAGCTTTCTTT. Amino acid sequence: CASSEGGRGNTEAFF.

The count of this clone is one. The chain combines TRBV4-1 with TRBJ1-2; D possibly corresponds to TRBD1 (5 bases). The CDR3 covers 14 residues. V was shortened by 4 bases and J by 2 bases, with 11 bases between the two germline ends. Germline CDR1 is MGHRA and CDR2 is YSYEKL. In DNA form, the CDR3 reads TGCGCCAGCAGCCGGGGGGAGAACAACTATGGCTACACCTTC. This gives the protein CASSRGENNYGYTF.

This rearrangement joins TRBV4-2 to TRBJ2-1; 11 bases are a match to TRBD2. Germline trimming cut 1 base from V and 9 bases from J; bases unmatched to any gene: 5. The CDR3 is 15 residues long. From germline, CDR1 is LGHNA and CDR2 YNFKEQ. The CDR3 bases are TGTGCCAGCAGCCAAGGTCTAGCGGGGGGAGGTGAGCAGTTCTTC. The encoded protein is CASSQGLAGGGEQFF.

This clone appeared a single time. This sequence joins TRBV7-3 and TRBJ2-1, with 7 bases aligning to TRBD1. The CDR3 has 15 residues. The V gene end was trimmed by 5 bases and the J gene end by 4 bases; junction bases not matched to a gene: 8. The germline V gene encodes CDR1 SGHTA and CDR2 FQGTGA. This CDR3 is CASSRTGVMYNEQFF. CDR3 nucleotide sequence: TGTGCCAGCAGCCGCACAGGGGTTATGTACAATGAGCAGTTCTTC.

The chain recombines TRBV7-8 with TRBJ1-5; the match to TRBD1 covers 9 bases. The CDR3 is 18 amino acids. The J segment lost 2 bases and the V segment lost 5 bases, leaving 13 bases of the junction unmatched. Looked up from germline, CDR1 is SGHVS and CDR2 is FQNEAQ. The CDR3 region is CASSLRDRDSRGNQPQHF. For the CDR3, the DNA is TGTGCCAGCAGCCTCCGGGACAGGGACTCTCGGGGCAATCAGCCCCAGCATTTT.

The chain couples TRBV19 to TRBJ2-7, with 7 bases identical to TRBD2. After removal of 3 bases from V and 8 bases from J, the junction contained 16 bases not matched to a gene. This CDR3 region has 16 residues. Germline V CDR1 and CDR2: LNHDA, SQIVND (reference sequence). Here the CDR3 reads CASSMVTTSSVRQQYF. CDR3 bases: TGTGCCAGTAGTATGGTTACGACTAGCAGTGTCCGCCAGCAGTACTTC.

V is TRBV7-9 and J is TRBJ2-6, with 8 bases fitting TRBD1. The CDR3 is 17 residues long. Germline V CDR1 and CDR2: SEHNR, FQNEAQ (reference sequence). Trimming cost V 4 bases and J 0 bases; bases outside gene matches: 5. CDR3 region: CASSSRGTGSGANVLTF. CDR3 sequence (DNA): TGTGCCAGCAGCTCCCGGGGGACAGGCTCTGGGGCCAACGTCCTGACTTTC.